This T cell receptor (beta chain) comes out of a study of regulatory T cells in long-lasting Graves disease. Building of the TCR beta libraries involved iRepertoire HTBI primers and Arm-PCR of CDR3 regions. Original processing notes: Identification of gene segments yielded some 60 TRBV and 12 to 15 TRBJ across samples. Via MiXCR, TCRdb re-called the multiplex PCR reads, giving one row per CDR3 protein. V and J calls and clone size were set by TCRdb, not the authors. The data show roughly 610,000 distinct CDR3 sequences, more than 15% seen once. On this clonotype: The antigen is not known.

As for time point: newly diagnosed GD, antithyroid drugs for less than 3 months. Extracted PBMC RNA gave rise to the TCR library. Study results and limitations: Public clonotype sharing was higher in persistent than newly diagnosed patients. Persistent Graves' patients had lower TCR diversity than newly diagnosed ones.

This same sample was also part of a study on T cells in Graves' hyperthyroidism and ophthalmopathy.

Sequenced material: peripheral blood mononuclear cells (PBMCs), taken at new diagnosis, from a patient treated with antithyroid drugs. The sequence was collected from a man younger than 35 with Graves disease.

The CDR3 DNA reads as TGTGCCAGCAGCCAAGGGACACCACTTCTACCCACTGAAGCTTTCTTT. Its translation is CASSQGTPLLPTEAFF. V usage is TRBV3-1 and J usage is TRBJ1-1, with a possible D match to TRBD1 (5 bases). This CDR3 comprises 16 residues. The V end was cut by 1 base, the J end by 4 bases, with 16 bases between. The germline CDR1 and CDR2 sequences are LGHDT and YNNKEL (reference sequence).